Listed here is a single T cell receptor beta chain. The antigen is unknown. This record belongs to a study of T cell changes during pregnancy in multiple sclerosis. The method was immunoSEQ multiplex PCR; TCRdb's version includes in-frame clones alone and lacks a portion of them. The sample includes 150 to 200 clones, 50% to 55% seen only once; the top ten take 72%. This CDR3 is built from 16 residues. Germline trimming cut 6 bases from V and 1 base from J; bases unmatched to any gene: 10. The chain is built from TRBV23-1 and TRBJ2-3; TRBD1 agrees at 7 bases. TRBV23-1 is given ORF status, its function remaining uncertain. Sequenced: cultured CD4+ T cells. This clonotype was obtained from a female patient with multiple sclerosis, enrolled in a pregnancy study. Some clones in this sample may be carry-over from other donors' samples. CDR3 amino acids: CASSQTGAARTDTQYF. DNA of the CDR3: TGCGCCAGCAGCCAAACAGGGGCAGCTCGCACAGATACGCAGTATTTT.